Listed below are T cell receptor beta chains from one sample, sequenced in a study of shared clonotypes between healthy human individuals. The protocol was immunoSEQ multiplex PCR, while the TCRdb copy is restricted to in-frame clones and leaves out a portion. Among 2 million or so clones listed, 95% were seen once. Sample: naive CD4+ T cells sorted from blood. Receptors originate from a man in his late teens or twenties in good health. The CDR3 runs from the conserved cysteine through the conserved F or W. The D gene is left open where the match is weak. The size field is filled for only some rows; it gives once, few, many or a size class.

TRBJ2-7,.,TRBV30,TRBD2,CAWSLRPGLAGPEQYF,TGTGCCTGGAGTTTGAGACCGGGACTAGCGGGGCCCGAGCAGTACTTC
TRBJ2-7,.,TRBV2,.,CASSALLIRVSYEQYF,TGTGCCAGCAGTGCCCTTCTAATCAGGGTCTCCTACGAGCAGTACTTC
TRBJ1-5,.,TRBV19,.,CASTVYSNQPQHF,TGTGCCAGTACCGTCTATAGCAATCAGCCCCAGCATTTT
TRBJ2-1,.,TRBV19,TRBD2,CATLAHAGENHNEQFF,TGTGCCACCCTCGCCCATGCGGGAGAGAACCACAATGAGCAGTTCTTC
TRBJ2-7,.,TRBV5-1,.,CASSTSNPGGEEQYF,TGCGCCAGCAGCACATCCAACCCCGGGGGAGAGGAGCAGTACTTC
TRBJ1-1,.,TRBV5-5,.,CASEGTRTLNTEAFF,TGTGCCAGCGAGGGGACCCGGACTTTGAACACTGAAGCTTTCTTT
TRBJ2-7,.,TRBV11-2,TRBD2,CASSLERGAEEQYF,TGTGCCAGCAGCTTAGAGCGGGGGGCTGAGGAGCAGTACTTC
TRBJ1-1,once,TRBV10-3,.,CAISDLAMNTEAFF,TGTGCCATCAGTGACCTGGCGATGAACACTGAAGCTTTCTTT
TRBJ1-1,.,TRBV5-6,.,CASSFEVNTEAFF,TGTGCCAGCAGCTTCGAAGTGAACACTGAAGCTTTCTTT
TRBJ2-1,.,TRBV4-1,.,CASSQVGRGSYNEQFF,TGCGCCAGCAGCCAAGTGGGAAGAGGCTCCTACAATGAGCAGTTCTTC
TRBJ1-5,.,TRBV7-8,.,CASSLALEVRQPQHF,TGTGCCAGCAGCTTAGCGCTGGAGGTCCGGCAGCCCCAGCATTTT
TRBJ2-1,.,TRBV4-1,.,CASSGGNRDEQFF,TGCGCCAGCAGCGGGGGAAACCGCGATGAGCAGTTCTTC
TRBJ2-7,.,TRBV9,.,CASSVAGSWAEQYF,TGTGCCAGCAGCGTAGCGGGGTCTTGGGCCGAGCAGTACTTC
TRBJ1-1,.,TRBV7-2,TRBD1,CASSPVGTGGQDF,TGTGCCAGCAGCCCCGTTGGGACAGGAGGCCAGGACTTT
TRBJ1-2,once,TRBV6-6,TRBD1,CASSFQGTEYGYTF,TGTGCCAGCAGTTTCCAAGGGACAGAGTATGGCTACACCTTC
TRBJ2-7,.,TRBV6-5,TRBD2,CASSRRTSGPYEQYF,TGTGCCAGCAGCCGTAGGACTAGCGGCCCCTACGAGCAGTACTTC
TRBJ2-7,.,TRBV6-1,TRBD1,CASSADRAAYEQYF,TGTGCCAGCAGTGCTGACAGGGCCGCCTACGAGCAGTACTTC
TRBJ1-3,.,TRBV15,TRBD1,CATSRDRQGGRGNTIYF,TGTGCCACCAGCAGAGATCGCCAGGGGGGTCGTGGAAACACCATATATTTT